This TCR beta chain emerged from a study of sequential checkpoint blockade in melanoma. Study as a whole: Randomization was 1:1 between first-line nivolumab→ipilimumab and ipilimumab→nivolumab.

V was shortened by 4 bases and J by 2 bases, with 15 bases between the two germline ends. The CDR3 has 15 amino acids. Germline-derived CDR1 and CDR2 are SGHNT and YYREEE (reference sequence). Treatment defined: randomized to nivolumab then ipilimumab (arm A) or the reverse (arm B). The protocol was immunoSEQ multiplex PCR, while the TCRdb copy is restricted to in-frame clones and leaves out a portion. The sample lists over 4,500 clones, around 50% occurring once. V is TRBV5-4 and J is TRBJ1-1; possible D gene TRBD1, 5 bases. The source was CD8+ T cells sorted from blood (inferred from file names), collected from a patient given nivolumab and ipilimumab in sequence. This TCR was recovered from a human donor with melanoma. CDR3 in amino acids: CASSRRDSLNTEAFF. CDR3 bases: TGTGCCAGCAGCCGTAGAGACAGCCTCAACACTGAAGCTTTCTTT.